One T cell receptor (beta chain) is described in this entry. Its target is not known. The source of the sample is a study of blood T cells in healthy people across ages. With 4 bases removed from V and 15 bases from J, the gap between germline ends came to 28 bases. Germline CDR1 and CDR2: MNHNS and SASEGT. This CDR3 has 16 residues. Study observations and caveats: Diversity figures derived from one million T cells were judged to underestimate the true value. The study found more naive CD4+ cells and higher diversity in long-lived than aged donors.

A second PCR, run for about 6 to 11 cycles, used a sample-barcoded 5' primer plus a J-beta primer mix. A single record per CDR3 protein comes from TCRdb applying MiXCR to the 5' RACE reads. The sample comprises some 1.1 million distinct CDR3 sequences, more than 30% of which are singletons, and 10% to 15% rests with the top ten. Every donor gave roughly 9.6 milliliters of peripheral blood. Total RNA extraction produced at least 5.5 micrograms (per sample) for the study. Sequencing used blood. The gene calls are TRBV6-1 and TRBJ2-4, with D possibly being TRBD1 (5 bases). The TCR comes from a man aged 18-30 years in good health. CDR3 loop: CASSGLGAGRKETRYF. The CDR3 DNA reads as TGTGCCAGCAGTGGCCTTGGGGCAGGGCGAAAAGAGACCCGGTACTTC.